The 4 T cell receptor beta chains below were found in one sample sequenced in a study of OX40 agonist ivuxolimab in advanced cancers. TCRdb's table, derived via immunoSEQ multiplex PCR, lists solely in-frame clones and lacks some. Found here are tens of thousands of clones, about 91% of them singletons; the top ten hold around 0.53%. This material consisted of CD4+ or CD8+ T cells sorted from blood, taken in a trial of the OX40 agonist ivuxolimab. These receptors came from an adult with an advanced solid tumor such as melanoma, head and neck, liver or kidney cancer.

The rearrangement uses TRBV6-1 and TRBJ1-2; 7 bases line up with TRBD1. V was clipped by 0 bases and J by 5 bases; unmatched bases: 6. CDR1 and CDR2 (germline): MNHNS, SASEGT. CDR3 length: 15 residues. The CDR3, as DNA: TGTGCCAGCAGTGAAGCGGGCAGGGGGGGGTATGGCTACACCTTC. It encodes CASSEAGRGGYGYTF.

CDR3 in amino acids: CASSLPRTGYEQYF. The CDR3 DNA reads as TGCGCCAGCAGCTTGCCCCGGACAGGCTACGAGCAGTACTTC. The genes are TRBV5-1 and TRBJ2-7; 7 bases agree with TRBD1. Trimming cost V 1 base and J 3 bases; bases outside gene matches: 4. Germline values: CDR1 SGHRS, CDR2 YFSETQ. This CDR3 contains 14 residues. Looking up the rest from reference TRBV5-1 and TRBJ2-7 gives the full variable domain: KAGVTQTPRYLIKTRGQQVTLSCSPISGHRSVSWYQQTPGQGLQFLFEYFSETQRNKGNFPGRFSGRQFSNSRSEMNVSTLELGDSALYLCASSLPRTGYEQYFGPGTRLTVT.

This clone was picked up a small number of times. The CDR3 DNA follows: TGCAGCGTTGAACAGGGGGCTGTCGAAGCTTTCTTT. Translating it yields CSVEQGAVEAFF. This chain joins TRBV29-1 and TRBJ1-1; TRBD1 matches at 8 bases. V shed 2 bases, J shed 8 bases, and the junction held 4 bases outside the gene matches. This CDR3 contains 12 residues. Germline V CDR1 and CDR2: SQVTM, ANQGSEA.

V is TRBV28 and J is TRBJ1-2; no clear D. The CDR3 totals 12 residues. Germline V CDR1 and CDR2: MDHEN, SYDVKM. V was cut by 3 bases and J by 3 bases, with 5 bases left in between. The CDR3 sequence: CASSLADYGYTF. Here the CDR3 DNA reads TGTGCCAGCAGTTTGGCCGACTATGGCTACACCTTC.